A selection of T cell receptor beta chains follows, all from one sample in a study of T-cell memory formation after mild COVID-19. TCRdb reanalysed the 5' RACE reads using MiXCR and keeps one entry per CDR3 protein. The data show hundreds of thousands of distinct CDR3 sequences, with around 15% seen just once and 22% held by the top ten. Sequencing used PBMCs or a T cell subset sorted from them (not recorded which). The receptors originated from a man aged 18 to 29 who had mild COVID-19 (a few samples of this study predate the infection). Cell type and time point are not known. Each CDR3 is given with its conserved first and last residue. The D gene is left open where the match is weak. Only some rows state a clone size, as once, few, many or a class for expanded clones.

>TRBV6-2/TRBV6-3|few|TRBJ2-1|TRBD2
TGTGCCAGCAGTTACAACGGGGGGGACAATGAGCAGTTCTTC
CASSYNGGDNEQFF
>TRBV7-2|few|TRBJ1-6|TRBD1
TGTGCCAGCAGCCCCGGACAGGTTTATTTATCAGGTTCACCCCTCCACTTT
CASSPGQVYLSGSPLHF
>TRBV6-6|-|TRBJ1-4|-
TGTGCCAGCAGTTACCCGGGGCAGGGGCCCAATGAAAAACTGTTTTTT
CASSYPGQGPNEKLFF
>TRBV29-1|-|TRBJ1-4|-
TGCAGCGTACCAGGGGAAACATCTGGGGAAAAACTGTTTTTT
CSVPGETSGEKLFF
>TRBV6-6|-|TRBJ1-5|-
TGTGCCAGCAGGAACAATCGAAATCAGCCCCAGCATTTT
CASRNNRNQPQHF
>TRBV4-1|-|TRBJ1-1|-
TGCGCCAGCAGCCCCCGGGTGGTCGCTGAAGCTTTCTTT
CASSPRVVAEAFF
>TRBV27|-|TRBJ2-7|-
TGTGCCAGCAGTACAGGGACTATCGAGAACGAGCAGTACTTC
CASSTGTIENEQYF
>TRBV9|few|TRBJ2-2|TRBD1
TGTGCCAGCAGCGAAGGGACAGGTCTCTCCGGGGAGCTGTTTTTT
CASSEGTGLSGELFF
>TRBV5-1|many|TRBJ2-1|-
TGCGCCAGCAGCTTCGCAGGGAACTACAATGAGCAGTTCTTC
CASSFAGNYNEQFF
>TRBV12-3/TRBV12-4|-|TRBJ2-1|-
TGTGCCAGCAGTTTAATCGGGGGCGTATTCTTC
CASSLIGGVFF
>TRBV16|-|TRBJ1-1|-
TGTGCCAGCAGCCAATCCACAGTGGCTGAAGCTTTCTTT
CASSQSTVAEAFF
>TRBV5-1|many|TRBJ2-3|TRBD2
TGCGCCAGCAGCGGATACCTAGCGGGGAGACAAGCAGATACGCAGTATTTT
CASSGYLAGRQADTQYF
>TRBV11-2|few|TRBJ2-1|TRBD2
TGTGCCAGCAGCCTAGGGGCTAGCGGGGGAAGCTCCTACAATGAGCAGTTCTTC
CASSLGASGGSSYNEQFF
>TRBV7-9|-|TRBJ1-1|-
TGTGCCAGCAGCTTCTCCATGCGCGGAGCTTTCTTT
CASSFSMRGAFF
>TRBV19|-|TRBJ2-1|-
TGTGCCAGTAGTATTAAGGGGGGGACAAACAATGAGCAGTTCTTC
CASSIKGGTNNEQFF
>TRBV10-3|many|TRBJ1-5|-
TGTGCCATCAGTCAGGGAGCTACCGGTCAGCCCCAGCATTTT
CAISQGATGQPQHF
>TRBV15|few|TRBJ2-3|TRBD2
TGTGCCACCAGCAGAGAGACTAGCGGAACAGATACGCAGTATTTT
CATSRETSGTDTQYF
>TRBV6-2/TRBV6-3|few|TRBJ2-5|TRBD1
TGTGCCAGCAGCCGACAGGGGCTACGGACGCGAGAGACCCAGTACTTC
CASSRQGLRTRETQYF
>TRBV7-6|many|TRBJ2-5|-
TGTGCCAGCAGCTTAGTCCTCCAAGAGACCCAGTACTTC
CASSLVLQETQYF
>TRBV6-5|-|TRBJ2-7|-
TGTGCCAGCAGTTACTCCGACAACAGGGCCTACGAGCAGTACTTC
CASSYSDNRAYEQYF
>TRBV25-1|few|TRBJ2-4|-
TGTGCCAGCACCGAGGGGGACTTTAACATTCAGTACTTC
CASTEGDFNIQYF
>TRBV12-5|-|TRBJ2-3|-
TGTGCTAGTGGGCGGTTACAAGATACGCAGTATTTT
CASGRLQDTQYF
>TRBV2|few|TRBJ2-1|TRBD1
TGTGCCAGCAGATTAAACCCGGGACAGGGATTCTGGTTCGGGTTCTTC
CASRLNPGQGFWFGFF
>TRBV7-9|-|TRBJ1-1|-
TGTGCCAGCAGCTCCTTCCGGGGGCACCTGAACACTGAAGCTTTCTTT
CASSSFRGHLNTEAFF
>TRBV5-1|few|TRBJ2-3|TRBD2
TGCGCCAGCAGCCCCACCGGACTAGCGGGGGCTAGCACAGATACGCAGTATTTT
CASSPTGLAGASTDTQYF
>TRBV30|few|TRBJ1-2|-
TGTGCCTGGAGTGTATCACAGAGCTATGGCTACACCTTC
CAWSVSQSYGYTF
>TRBV15|-|TRBJ1-2|-
TGTGCCACCAGCAGAGATAGCAGGGAGAACTATGGCTACACCTTC
CATSRDSRENYGYTF
>TRBV18|-|TRBJ1-5|TRBD1
TGTGCCAGCTCACCAGGGGACAGGGGAAATCAGCCCCAGCATTTT
CASSPGDRGNQPQHF
>TRBV29-1|few|TRBJ1-1|TRBD1
TGCAGCGGCCTCCGGGACAGTGAGCAGAACACTGAAGCTTTCTTT
CSGLRDSEQNTEAFF
>TRBV27|-|TRBJ1-4|-
TGTGCCAGCACCCCGGGACTGTATAATGAAAAACTGTTTTTT
CASTPGLYNEKLFF
>TRBV12-3/TRBV12-4|few|TRBJ2-2|TRBD1
TGTGCCAGCAGTTCTGGGACAGGTACCGGGGAGCTGTTTTTT
CASSSGTGTGELFF
>TRBV7-8|-|TRBJ2-7|-
TGTGCCAGCAGCTTAGCTCGGGAGTGGACCTACGAGCAGTACTTC
CASSLAREWTYEQYF
>TRBV4-1|few|TRBJ1-6|TRBD1
TGCGCCAGCAGCGACAGGGGCAATTCACCCCTCCACTTT
CASSDRGNSPLHF
>TRBV2|-|TRBJ2-3|TRBD2
TGTGCCAGCACCGTGGGGGGGGAAGCAGATACGCAGTATTTT
CASTVGGEADTQYF
>TRBV27|few|TRBJ1-2|-
TGTGCCAGCAGTTTATCCAGGTTGTATGGCTACACCTTC
CASSLSRLYGYTF
>TRBV20-1|few|TRBJ2-1|TRBD2
TGCAGTGCTAGGACTAGCGGAGACAATGAGCAGTTCTTC
CSARTSGDNEQFF
>TRBV2|few|TRBJ2-1|TRBD2
TGTGCCAGCAGTCCCTTAAGCGGGGGGGCGATTGAGCAGTTCTTC
CASSPLSGGAIEQFF
>TRBV5-1|-|TRBJ1-4|-
TGCGCCAGCAGCTTGGGAGTGACGGCAACTAATGAAAAACTGTTTTTT
CASSLGVTATNEKLFF
>TRBV9|-|TRBJ2-3|-
TGTGCCAGCAGCGTAGCTCGGTCAGGGCTGGGAGCAGATACGCAGTATTTT
CASSVARSGLGADTQYF
>TRBV20-1|few|TRBJ1-5|TRBD1
TGCAGTGCTAGAGATGACAGGGGTCAAGCCCAGCATTTT
CSARDDRGQAQHF
>TRBV9|-|TRBJ1-1|-
TGTGCCAGCAGCCCAAGGGGAGTTCGCACTGAAGCTTTCTTT
CASSPRGVRTEAFF
>TRBV24-1|-|TRBJ2-3|TRBD1
TGTGCCACCAGTGTGGCGGGGACAGGGGGTACGCAGTATTTT
CATSVAGTGGTQYF
>TRBV20-1|-|TRBJ1-6|TRBD1
TGCAGTGCTAGAGATTGGCAGGGGGATTCCTATAATTCACCCCTCCACTTT
CSARDWQGDSYNSPLHF
>TRBV2|-|TRBJ2-1|TRBD1
TGTGCCAGCAGCCCCCCTGGTGGGCGGACAGGGGATGAGCAGTTCTTC
CASSPPGGRTGDEQFF
>TRBV28|-|TRBJ1-2|-
TGTGCCAGCAGGACAGGTCCCTCCTATGGCTACACCTTC
CASRTGPSYGYTF
>TRBV4-3|-|TRBJ1-1|TRBD1
TGCGCCAGCAGCCAATGGCCCCCCGGGACAGCCGTTGAAGCTTTCTTT
CASSQWPPGTAVEAFF